This T cell receptor beta chain was obtained from a study of tumor T cells in aggressive B-cell lymphoma. Sequencing was performed with immunoSEQ multiplex PCR; in TCRdb, only in-frame clones are kept and a portion is missing. The sample records 5,500 to 7,500 clones, roughly 87% being singletons. The TCR sequence derives from an adult with diffuse large B cell lymphoma. Some clones in this sample may be carry-over from other donors' samples. Sequencing was carried out using tumor tissue.

CDR3 loop: CASSGRADRGHFSYEQYF. Here the CDR3 DNA reads TGTGCCAGCAGCGGCCGGGCTGACAGGGGACATTTCTCCTACGAGCAGTACTTC. The chain has TRBV5-4 and TRBJ2-7; 8 bases line up with TRBD1. The CDR3 is made up of 18 amino acids. J gave up 0 bases and V 4 bases, and 15 bases lay outside the gene matches. Germline CDR1 and CDR2: SGHNT and YYREEE (reference sequence). The variable domain in full, with the rest retrieved from reference TRBV5-4 and TRBJ2-7, is ETGVTQSPTHLIKTRGQQVTLRCSSQSGHNTVSWYQQALGQGPQFIFQYYREEENGRGNFPPRFSGLQFPNYSSELNVNALELDDSALYLCASSGRADRGHFSYEQYFGPGTRLTVT.